Presented here are 28 T cell receptor beta chains from one specimen sequenced in a study of post-analysis software for immune sequencing data. Points from the study as a whole: Elevated frequency relative to controls characterized several TRBV segments in patients, TRBV5-6, TRBV5-1 and TRBV20-1 among them.

Their cognate antigens are unknown. Unique molecular identifiers tagged the TCR beta cDNA libraries. TCRdb re-called the PCR reads with MiXCR, one entry per CDR3 protein. Found here are more than 450,000 distinct CDR3 sequences, 44% of them singletons; the top ten hold around 1.7%. The sample was blood. Every receptor here comes from a girl aged 10 to 17 with multiple sclerosis.

This clonotype turned up a few times. The CDR3 reads CSAHSGGPQETQYF. The CDR3 DNA sequence: TGCAGTGCCCATAGCGGGGGCCCCCAAGAGACCCAGTACTTC. This sequence joins TRBV20-1 and TRBJ2-5, with 9 bases matching TRBD2. J gave up 1 base and V 6 bases, and 6 bases lay outside the gene matches. The germline V gene has CDR1 DFQATT and CDR2 SNEGSKA (reference sequence). The CDR3 length is 14 residues.

The chain is built from TRBV2 and TRBJ2-4, with 7 nucleotides matching TRBD1. The J call may be incorrect, as the DNA end agrees better with TRBJ2-7. The CDR3 extends over 14 amino acids. CDR1 SNHLY and CDR2 FYNNEI come from the germline V gene. The CDR3 DNA sequence: TGTGCCAGCAATAAAAGGACAGGTCGGGACGAGCAGTACTTC. Protein: CASNKRTGRDEQYF.

This sequence joins TRBV9 and TRBJ1-4; 8 bases map to TRBD1. The CDR3 loop spans 16 amino acids. With V trimmed by 4 bases and J by 5 bases, 10 bases remained unmatched. Germline values: CDR1 SGDLS, CDR2 YYNGEE. CDR3 coding DNA: TGTGCCAGCAGCTATACAGGACAGGGCTCGAATGAAAAACTGTTTTTT. It translates to CASSYTGQGSNEKLFF. Combining the CDR3 with reference TRBV9 and TRBJ1-4 gives the whole variable domain DSGVTQTPKHLITATGQRVTLRCSPRSGDLSVYWYQQSLDQGLQFLIQYYNGEERAKGNILERFSAQQFPDLHSELNLSSLELGDSALYFCASSYTGQGSNEKLFFGSGTQLSVL.

This sequence joins TRBV5-6 and TRBJ2-5; TRBD1 or TRBD2 may be the D gene (5 bases each). The CDR3 covers 14 residues. V was clipped by 4 bases and J by 4 bases, with 14 bases between them. The germline CDR1 and CDR2 sequences are SGHDT and YYEEEE. The CDR3 region has the DNA TGTGCCAGCAGCCCCCAGGGAGTGGGAGAGACCCAGTACTTC. Encoded protein: CASSPQGVGETQYF. Complete variable domain (other parts from reference TRBV5-6 and TRBJ2-5): DAGVTQSPTHLIKTRGQQVTLRCSPKSGHDTVSWYQQALGQGPQFIFQYYEEEERQRGNFPDRFSGHQFPNYSSELNVNALLLGDSALYLCASSPQGVGETQYFGPGTRLLVL.

The gene calls are TRBV11-2 and TRBJ2-7; 12 bases align to TRBD2. J was trimmed by 0 bases and V by 5 bases; bases with no gene match: 5. The CDR3 contains 16 residues. Germline loops: CDR1 SGHAT, CDR2 FQNNGV. CDR3 sequence (DNA): TGTGCCAGCAGCCCAGCGACTAGCGGGAGCTCCTACGAGCAGTACTTC. Translation: CASSPATSGSSYEQYF.

The gene calls are TRBV12-3 or TRBV12-4 and TRBJ2-4; the match to TRBD2 covers 8 bases. The CDR3 totals 13 residues. Unmatched junction bases numbered 10, after V lost 5 bases and J lost 13 bases. CDR3 nucleotides: TGTGCCAGCAGTCCCAGACGGGAGGGGGAGCAGTACTTC. This encodes CASSPRREGEQYF.

In this sample, this clonotype turned up a few times. The chain links TRBV7-8 to TRBJ1-2; TRBD1 aligns across 8 bases. V lost 6 bases, J lost 6 bases, and 15 bases stayed unmatched. The germline CDR1 and CDR2 sequences are SGHVS and FQNEAQ. The CDR3 covers 16 residues. CDR3 protein: CASSFTGQGGLHGYTF. In nucleotides, the CDR3 is TGTGCCAGCAGTTTCACCGGACAGGGTGGACTTCATGGCTACACCTTC.

This chain links TRBV7-9 with TRBJ2-1, with unresolved D. The CDR3 is 11 residues long. The germline V gene has CDR1 SEHNR and CDR2 FQNEAQ (reference sequence). The V end lost 5 bases, the J end lost 9 bases, and 8 bases lay between the germline ends. The CDR3 DNA sequence: TGTGCCAGCAGCGCTCGATTTGAGCAGTTCTTC. It encodes CASSARFEQFF.

This sequence joins TRBV29-1 and TRBJ1-2; D possibly corresponds to TRBD1 (5 bases). The CDR3 is 13 residues long. V lost 4 bases to trimming and J lost 0 bases, with 9 bases between them. The germline V gene has CDR1 SQVTM and CDR2 ANQGSEA. This chain's CDR3 is CSVGGEANYGYTF. CDR3 coding DNA: TGCAGCGTTGGGGGGGAAGCTAACTATGGCTACACCTTC.

The rearrangement joins TRBV12-3 or TRBV12-4 to TRBJ2-1; 7 nucleotides agree with TRBD2. This CDR3 is built from 14 residues. V was clipped by 2 bases and J by 7 bases; unmatched bases: 5. CDR3: CASSLRGRGNEQFF. The CDR3 nucleotides read TGTGCCAGCAGTTTAAGAGGGAGGGGAAATGAGCAGTTCTTC.

The gene calls are TRBV7-3 and TRBJ1-6; 10 bases fit TRBD1. Trimming removed 5 bases from V and 10 bases from J; junction bases left unmatched: 8. In germline, CDR1 is SGHTA, CDR2 FQGTGA. The CDR3 sequence is 15 residues long. The DNA for the CDR3 is TGTGCCAGCAGCCGAACCGGGACAGGGGAATCACCCCTCCACTTT. It specifies CASSRTGTGESPLHF.

The chain employs TRBV12-3 or TRBV12-4 and TRBJ2-7, with D perhaps being TRBD1 or TRBD2 (5 bases each). V lost 3 bases and J 4 bases, leaving 13 bases between the germline ends. This CDR3 has 14 residues. As DNA, the CDR3 is TGTGCCAGCAGTTTGGGGGACGGATTATACGAGCAGTACTTC. Its protein product is CASSLGDGLYEQYF.

The table lists this clonotype with a few counts. The rearrangement uses TRBV11-1 and TRBJ1-1, with 7 bases aligning to TRBD1. The V and J ends lost 5 bases and 7 bases, in that order; junction bases with no gene match: 10. The V gene's germline CDR1 is SGHAT and CDR2 FQDESV (reference sequence). The CDR3 contains 14 residues. The CDR3 DNA sequence: TGTGCCAGCAGCCTAGTCCCGGGACAGAGTGAAGCTTTCTTT. Translating gives CASSLVPGQSEAFF.

The CDR3 sequence: CASYGQAPYGYTF. The CDR3 nucleotides read TGTGCCAGCTACGGACAGGCCCCCTATGGCTACACCTTC. J is TRBJ1-2 and V is TRBV12-3 or TRBV12-4; 7 bases match TRBD1. CDR3 length: 13 amino acids. J gave up 4 bases and V 8 bases, and 7 bases lay outside the gene matches.

This clonotype came up a few times. The rearrangement uses TRBV3-1 and TRBJ2-5, with a weak D call TRBD2 (6 bases). The better agreement between TRBJ2-7 and the DNA end casts doubt on the J call. This CDR3 has 16 amino acids. Germline V lookup: CDR1 LGHDT, CDR2 YNNKEL (reference sequence). CDR3 region: CASSQADLGRLYEQYF. The CDR3 DNA follows: TGTGCCAGCAGCCAAGCGGACCTAGGGAGGCTCTACGAGCAGTACTTC.

The J gene is TRBJ2-3, the V gene TRBV9, with D unclear. The CDR3 loop spans 12 amino acids. The ends were cut back, 3 bases at V and 4 bases at J, with 6 bases in the middle. The V gene's germline CDR1 is SGDLS and CDR2 YYNGEE. CDR3: CASSEDPDTQYF. CDR3 nucleotides: TGTGCCAGCAGCGAGGACCCAGATACGCAGTATTTT.

The chain carries TRBV12-3 or TRBV12-4 and TRBJ1-2; weak D call: TRBD1 (6 bases). Trimming removed 7 bases at V and 4 bases at J, with 19 bases between. This CDR3 has 15 amino acids. DNA for the CDR3: TGTGCCAGCACCCGGGGGGCAGGGGACATCTATGGCTACACCTTC. It translates to CASTRGAGDIYGYTF.

The rearrangement uses TRBV4-2 and TRBJ1-6; possibly TRBD1 for D (5 bases). CDR1 is LGHNA, CDR2 YNFKEQ, per germline. Deletions cut 0 bases from V and 9 bases from J, with 12 bases between. This CDR3 is 15 amino acids long. CDR3 nucleotides: TGTGCCAGCAGCCAAGAGTTGGGGGAGGGTTCACCCCTCCACTTT. This sequence encodes CASSQELGEGSPLHF.

This sequence joins TRBV29-1 and TRBJ1-2, with 9 nucleotides matching TRBD1. J gave up 5 bases and V 6 bases, and 4 bases lay outside the gene matches. This CDR3 is built from 12 residues. Germline CDR1 SQVTM, CDR2 ANQGSEA. As DNA, the CDR3 is TGCAGCGTAGCCGGGACAGGGTATGGCTACACCTTC. It is translated as CSVAGTGYGYTF.

V and J are TRBV5-6 and TRBJ2-7; TRBD2 agrees at 7 bases. CDR3 length: 14 amino acids. Trimming cost V 3 bases and J 4 bases; bases outside gene matches: 7. Germline loops: CDR1 SGHDT, CDR2 YYEEEE. CDR3 DNA sequence: TGTGCCAGCAGCTACGGGACTATCGGGTACGAGCAGTACTTC. It specifies CASSYGTIGYEQYF. The full variable domain, its missing parts supplied by reference TRBV5-6 and TRBJ2-7, is DAGVTQSPTHLIKTRGQQVTLRCSPKSGHDTVSWYQQALGQGPQFIFQYYEEEERQRGNFPDRFSGHQFPNYSSELNVNALLLGDSALYLCASSYGTIGYEQYFGPGTRLTVT.

As regards this clonotype: One end of the junction is discordant with germline, which a read error may explain. The rearrangement uses TRBV7-3 and TRBJ2-1; D possibly corresponds to TRBD1 (5 bases). The germline V gene encodes CDR1 SGHTA and CDR2 FQGTGA. The CDR3 consists of 13 residues. CDR3: CASSQLTGNKQFF. The DNA of the CDR3 is TGTGCCAGCAGCCAATTAACAGGCAATAAGCAGTTCTTC.

This clonotype was seen once. The chain joins TRBV5-6 to TRBJ2-7; D is uncertain. The CDR3 totals 12 residues. The V and J ends lost 3 bases and 6 bases respectively, with 10 bases between them. Germline V gene sequence: CDR1 SGHDT, CDR2 YYEEEE. The CDR3 is CASSSNSREQYF. CDR3 nucleotide sequence: TGTGCCAGCAGCTCGAACTCCCGCGAGCAGTACTTC.

The chain joins TRBV12-3 or TRBV12-4 to TRBJ2-5, with TRBD1 matching over 10 bases. The J call is in doubt because the DNA end fits TRBJ2-7 better. The CDR3 consists of 14 residues. CDR3 residues: CASSMTGGAYEQYF. CDR3 in DNA: TGTGCCAGCAGTATGACAGGGGGCGCGTACGAGCAGTACTTC.

This clonotype was seen a few times. The chain employs TRBV29-1 and TRBJ1-4; D is unclear. V dropped 5 bases and J dropped 5 bases, with 12 bases sitting between them. The V gene's germline CDR1 is SQVTM and CDR2 ANQGSEA. The CDR3 runs to 13 residues. CDR3 region: CSVRGEVNEKLFF. The CDR3 DNA is TGCAGCGTTCGCGGGGAAGTAAATGAAAAACTGTTTTTT.

This clonotype has just a few counts. The chain joins TRBV6-5 to TRBJ2-1; TRBD2 matches 14 bases. This CDR3 has 15 residues. Germline values: CDR1 MNHEY, CDR2 SVGAGI. The V gene end was trimmed by 6 bases and the J gene end by 9 bases; junction bases not matched to a gene: 7. The DNA for the CDR3 is TGTGCCAGCAGCGAACAGACTAGCGGGGGGGGTGAGCAGTTCTTC. It translates to CASSEQTSGGGEQFF.

In its sample, this clonotype was seen a few times. The chain links TRBV11-3 to TRBJ2-1; the D gene is possibly TRBD1 (7 bases). Germline V gene data show CDR1 as SGHNT and CDR2 as YENEEA. This CDR3 contains 14 residues. The V end was cut by 8 bases, the J end by 0 bases, with 11 bases between. CDR3 in amino acids: CASCQGGSYNEQFF. As DNA, the CDR3 is TGTGCCAGCTGCCAGGGGGGCTCCTACAATGAGCAGTTCTTC.

The sample holds a few counts of this clonotype. The chain joins TRBV7-8 to TRBJ2-7; D unclear. Per the germline V gene, CDR1 is SGHVS and CDR2 is FQNEAQ. The CDR3 has 14 amino acids. V lost 5 bases and J 0 bases, leaving 11 bases between the germline ends. The CDR3: CASSPLDGSYEQYF. The CDR3 nucleotides read TGTGCCAGCAGCCCCCTGGACGGCTCCTACGAGCAGTACTTC. The whole variable domain, filled in from reference TRBV7-8 and TRBJ2-7, reads GAGVSQSPRYKVAKRGQDVALRCDPISGHVSLFWYQQALGQGPEFLTYFQNEAQLDKSGLPSDRFFAERPEGSVSTLKIQRTQQEDSAVYLCASSPLDGSYEQYFGPGTRLTVT.

This chain links TRBV6-1 with TRBJ2-4; D gene ambiguous. Germline loops: CDR1 MNHNS, CDR2 SASEGT. The length of the CDR3 is 15 residues. V gave up 6 bases and J gave up 4 bases, with 16 bases separating them. CDR3 region: CASRRIGLDKNIQYF. CDR3 sequence (DNA): TGTGCCAGCAGGAGAATCGGGCTAGATAAAAACATTCAGTACTTC.